These 10 T cell receptor beta chains were all obtained from the same sample, sequenced in a study of monozygotic twins with inflammatory bowel disease. TCRdb re-called the 5' RACE reads; every CDR3 protein appears as one record, without DNA. Here the sample table reports about 350,000 distinct CDR3 sequences. What was sequenced was blood. The receptors here all came from a human donor with ulcerative colitis or Crohn's disease, or a healthy co-twin of an affected twin (not recorded which).

This chain links TRBV3-1 with TRBJ1-3; there is no DNA to check the TCRdb D call of TRBD1. Germline V CDR1 and CDR2: LGHDT, YNNKEL (reference sequence). The CDR3 totals 16 residues. Here the CDR3 reads CASSQRPDSSGNTIYF.

The V call is TRBV3-1, the J call TRBJ1-1. Per germline, CDR1 LGHDT and CDR2 YNNKEL (reference sequence). The CDR3 loop spans 14 amino acids. Here the CDR3 reads CASSQESRGTEAFF. Combining the CDR3 with reference TRBV3-1 and TRBJ1-1 gives the whole variable domain DTAVSQTPKYLVTQMGNDKSIKCEQNLGHDTMYWYKQDSKKFLKIMFSYNNKELIINETVPNRFSPKSPDKAHLNLHINSLELGDSAVYFCASSQESRGTEAFFGQGTRLTVV.

The rearrangement links TRBV7-9 to TRBJ1-1; TCRdb proposes TRBD1, but this gene call is untestable without DNA. CDR3 length: 14 amino acids. Germline V gene data show CDR1 as SEHNR and CDR2 as FQNEAQ (reference sequence). The CDR3 loop is CASSSPFGPTEAFF.

This sequence joins TRBV28 and TRBJ2-5; checking the TCRdb D call of TRBD1 is not possible without DNA. This CDR3 comprises 16 residues. CDR1 is MDHEN and CDR2 is SYDVKM in the germline V gene. The CDR3 protein is CTSSRAYRGLQETQYF.

V usage is TRBV7-2 and J usage is TRBJ1-2; the D gene TCRdb calls, TRBD1, cannot be checked with no DNA. CDR1 is SGHTA and CDR2 is FQGNSA in the germline V gene. This CDR3 spans 16 amino acids. CDR3 residues: CASSLAGTGTSYGYTF.

This chain connects TRBV14 to TRBJ1-2; there is no DNA to check the TCRdb D call of TRBD1. CDR1 and CDR2 (germline): SGHDN, FVKESK. The CDR3 consists of 14 residues. CDR3 protein: CASSQEKGNYGYTF.

The chain employs TRBV9 and TRBJ2-1. The CDR3 is 12 amino acids. Germline assignment: CDR1 SGDLS and CDR2 YYNGEE. CDR3 sequence: CASSRGYNEQFF.

The chain links TRBV7-2 to TRBJ1-6. The CDR3 has 15 amino acids. The germline V gene has CDR1 SGHTA and CDR2 FQGNSA. This CDR3 reads CASSLGGTYNSPLHF.

V usage is TRBV27 and J usage is TRBJ2-1; the TCRdb D gene call, TRBD2, has no DNA to confirm it. The CDR3 spans 16 residues. Germline V gene sequence: CDR1 MNHEY, CDR2 SMNVEV (reference sequence). CDR3 in amino acids: CASSLLASGIDNEQFF.

The rearrangement links TRBV5-1 to TRBJ1-1; the TRBD1 assignment by TCRdb is unverifiable without DNA. The germline gives CDR1 SGHRS, CDR2 YFSETQ. The CDR3 covers 16 residues. CDR3 loop: CASSSPGTGDLQTAFF. Full variable domain (remainder filled in from reference TRBV5-1 and TRBJ1-1): KAGVTQTPRYLIKTRGQQVTLSCSPISGHRSVSWYQQTPGQGLQFLFEYFSETQRNKGNFPGRFSGRQFSNSRSEMNVSTLELGDSALYLCASSSPGTGDLQTAFFGQGTRLTVV.